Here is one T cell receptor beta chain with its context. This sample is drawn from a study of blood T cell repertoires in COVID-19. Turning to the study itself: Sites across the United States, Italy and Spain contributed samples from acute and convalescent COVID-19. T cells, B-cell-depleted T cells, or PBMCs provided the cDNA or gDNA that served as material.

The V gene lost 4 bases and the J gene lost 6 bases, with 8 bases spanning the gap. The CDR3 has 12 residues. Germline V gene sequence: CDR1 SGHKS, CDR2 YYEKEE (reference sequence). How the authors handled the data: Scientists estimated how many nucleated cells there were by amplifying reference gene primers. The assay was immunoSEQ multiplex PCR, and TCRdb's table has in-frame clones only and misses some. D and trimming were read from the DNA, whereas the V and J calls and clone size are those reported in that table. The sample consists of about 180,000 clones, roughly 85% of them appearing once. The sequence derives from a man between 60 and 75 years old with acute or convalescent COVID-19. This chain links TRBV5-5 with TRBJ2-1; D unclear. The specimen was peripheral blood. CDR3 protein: CASSPTSNEQFF. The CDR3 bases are TGTGCCAGCAGCCCAACAAGCAATGAGCAGTTCTTC.